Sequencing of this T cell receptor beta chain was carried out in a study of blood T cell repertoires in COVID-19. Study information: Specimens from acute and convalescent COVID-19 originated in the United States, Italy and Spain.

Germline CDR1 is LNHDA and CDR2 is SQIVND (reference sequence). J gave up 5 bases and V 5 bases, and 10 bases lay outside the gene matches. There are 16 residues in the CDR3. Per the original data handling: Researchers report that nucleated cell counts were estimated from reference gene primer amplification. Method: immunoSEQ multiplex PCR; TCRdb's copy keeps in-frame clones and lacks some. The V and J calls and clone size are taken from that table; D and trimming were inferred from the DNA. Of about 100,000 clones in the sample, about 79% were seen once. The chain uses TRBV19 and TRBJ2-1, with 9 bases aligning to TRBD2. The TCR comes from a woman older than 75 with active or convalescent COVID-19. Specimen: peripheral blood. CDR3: CASSVGTSRADNEQFF. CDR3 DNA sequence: TGTGCCAGTAGTGTCGGGACTAGCAGAGCCGACAATGAGCAGTTCTTC.